The clone carrying this T cell receptor (beta chain) was seen more than once but under ten times. The entry originates in a study of T cells in Graves' hyperthyroidism and ophthalmopathy. In the study overall: Peripheral blood was collected at initial diagnosis, before any treatment.

Hyperthyroidism had been newly diagnosed in patients aged 18 to 65, and its duration was under 2 months. Before ophthalmopathy appeared, progressors gave blood at initial hyperthyroidism diagnosis. The PBMCs had their origin in 10 ml of fresh peripheral blood. Germline-derived CDR1 and CDR2 are SQVTM and ANQGSEA. V lost 1 base and J 5 bases, leaving 6 bases between the germline ends. CDR3 length equals 11 residues. Authors of the study amplified TCR beta CDR3 regions from RNA transcripts. An initial round of RT-PCR targeting the TCR CDR3 relied on the HTBI primer set. TCRdb independently ran MiXCR on the multiplex PCR reads; one entry per CDR3 protein. The sample carries roughly 500,000 distinct CDR3 sequences, 14% recorded once.

The chain is built from TRBV29-1 and TRBJ2-7, with D tentatively TRBD1 (6 bases). Sequenced input: blood. This clonotype originated in a woman in her thirties with Graves' hyperthyroidism that later progressed to Graves' ophthalmopathy. The CDR3 loop is CSVEGTDEQYF. CDR3 coding DNA: TGCAGCGTTGAAGGGACAGACGAGCAGTACTTC.